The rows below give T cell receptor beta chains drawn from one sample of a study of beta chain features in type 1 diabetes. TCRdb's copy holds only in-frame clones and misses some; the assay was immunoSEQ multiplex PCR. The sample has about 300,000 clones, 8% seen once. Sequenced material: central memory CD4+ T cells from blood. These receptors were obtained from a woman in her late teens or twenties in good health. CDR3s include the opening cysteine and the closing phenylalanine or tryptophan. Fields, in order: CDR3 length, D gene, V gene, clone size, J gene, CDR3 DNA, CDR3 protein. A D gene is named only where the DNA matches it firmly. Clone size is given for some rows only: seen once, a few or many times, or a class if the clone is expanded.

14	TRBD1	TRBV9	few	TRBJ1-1	TGTGCCAGCAGCGTAGGACAGGGACGCACTGAAGCTTTCTTT	CASSVGQGRTEAFF
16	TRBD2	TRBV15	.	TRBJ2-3	TGTGCCACCAGCAGAGACGCGGGGGTCTACACAGATACGCAGTATTTT	CATSRDAGVYTDTQYF
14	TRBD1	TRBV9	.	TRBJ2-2	TGTGCCAGCAGCGGACAGGGGGCCACCGGGGAGCTGTTTTTT	CASSGQGATGELFF
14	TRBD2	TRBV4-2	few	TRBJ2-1	TGTGCCAGCAGCCGTTCCGGGACTAGAAGTGAGCAGTTCTTC	CASSRSGTRSEQFF
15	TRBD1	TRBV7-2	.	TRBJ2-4	TGTGCCAGCAGCCCCGGACAGGGCGTTAAAAACATTCAGTACTTC	CASSPGQGVKNIQYF
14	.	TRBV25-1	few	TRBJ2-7	TGTGCCAGCAGCAGACTAGGGGGGTCCTACGAGCAGTACTTC	CASSRLGGSYEQYF
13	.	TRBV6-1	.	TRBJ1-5	TGTGCCAGCACCTACGGGCAGGGTCAGCCCCAGCATTTT	CASTYGQGQPQHF
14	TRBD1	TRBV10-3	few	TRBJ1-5	TGTGCCATCAGTGAAGGGACAGGGGTTTGGCCCCAGCATTTT	CAISEGTGVWPQHF
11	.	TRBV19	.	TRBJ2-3	TGTGCCAGTAGTACGACAGATACGCAGTATTTT	CASSTTDTQYF
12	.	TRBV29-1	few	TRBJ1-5	TGCAGCGTTAGCAGGCCCAATCAGCCCCAGCATTTT	CSVSRPNQPQHF
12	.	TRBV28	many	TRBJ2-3	TGTGCCAGCAGTTTCGGTCGGGATACGCAGTATTTT	CASSFGRDTQYF
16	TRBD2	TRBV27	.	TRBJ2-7	TGTGCCAGCAGTTTCGGACTAGCGGGAGGGCCCGGGGAGCAGTACTTC	CASSFGLAGGPGEQYF
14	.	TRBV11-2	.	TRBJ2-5	TGTGCCAGCAGCGGGCTGACTAGGGAAGAGACCCAGTACTTC	CASSGLTREETQYF
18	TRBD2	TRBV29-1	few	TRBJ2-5	TGCAGCGTTGGTCTTCGGCTAGCGGGAGGTTCCCACCAAGAGACCCAGTACTTC	CSVGLRLAGGSHQETQYF
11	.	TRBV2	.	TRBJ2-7	TGTGCCAGCAGTGAAGCCCAGGGGGGAAACTTC	CASSEAQGGNF
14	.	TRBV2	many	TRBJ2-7	TGTGCCAGCAGTGTCCGCCGGCTAGCTTCCCGGCAGTACTTC	CASSVRRLASRQYF
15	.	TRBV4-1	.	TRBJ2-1	TGCGCCAGCAGCCAAGAAGGCCGGGCCCAGGGAGAGCAGTTCTTC	CASSQEGRAQGEQFF
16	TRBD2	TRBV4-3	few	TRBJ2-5	TGCGCCAGCAGCCAAGTGGCTAGCGGGAGACAAGAGACCCAGTACTTC	CASSQVASGRQETQYF
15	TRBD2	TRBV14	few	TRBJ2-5	TGTGCCAGCAGCCGGTGGACTAGCGGCCAAGAGACCCAGTACTTC	CASSRWTSGQETQYF
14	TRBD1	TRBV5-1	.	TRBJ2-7	TGCGCCAGCAGCAACTCAGGGGGCGGCGACGAGCAGTACTTC	CASSNSGGGDEQYF
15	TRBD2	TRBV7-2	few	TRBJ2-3	TGTGCCAGCAGCCCTAGTGGCGGGAGAGAGGATACGCAGTATTTT	CASSPSGGREDTQYF
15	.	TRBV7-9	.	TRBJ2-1	TGTGCCAGCAGCTGGGGAAACGAGAGGATCGATGAGCAGTTCTTC	CASSWGNERIDEQFF
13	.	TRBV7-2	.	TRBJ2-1	TGTGCCAGCAGCTCCGCTGATACGGATGAGCAGTTCTTC	CASSSADTDEQFF
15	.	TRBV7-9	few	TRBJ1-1	TGTGCCAGCAGCTTGGTACAGGGCCCGATGGCTGAAGCTTTCTTT	CASSLVQGPMAEAFF
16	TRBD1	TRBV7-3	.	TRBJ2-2	TGTGCCAGCAGCAGGGACAGGGGGCCGGACACCGGGGAGCTGTTTTTT	CASSRDRGPDTGELFF
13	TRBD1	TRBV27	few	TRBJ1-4	TGTGCCAGCAGCCCCCAGGGGGTCGGAAAACTGTTTTTT	CASSPQGVGKLFF
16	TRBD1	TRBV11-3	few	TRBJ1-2	TGTGCCAGCAGCCCCGCAACGGGACAGGGGCACTATGGCTACACCTTC	CASSPATGQGHYGYTF
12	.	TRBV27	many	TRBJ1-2	TGTGCCAGCAGTTTACAGCACGGGACGCTCACCTTC	CASSLQHGTLTF
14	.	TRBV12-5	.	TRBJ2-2	TGTGCTAGTGGTTTGGTTCGCAACACCGGGGAGCTGTTTTTT	CASGLVRNTGELFF
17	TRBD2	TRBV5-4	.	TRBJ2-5	TGTGCCAGCAGCTTTTTTGCGACCGGGACTAGTAAAGAGACCCAGTACTTC	CASSFFATGTSKETQYF
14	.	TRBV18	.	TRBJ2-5	TGTGCCAGCTCACGCACCTCTACGCAAGAGACCCAGTACTTC	CASSRTSTQETQYF
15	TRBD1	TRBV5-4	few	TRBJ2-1	TGTGCCAGCAGCTCGACAGGGGAGGCCTACAATGAGCAGTTCTTC	CASSSTGEAYNEQFF
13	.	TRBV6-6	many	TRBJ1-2	TGTGCCAGCACGGTGGAGTCGGACTATGGCTACACCTTC	CASTVESDYGYTF
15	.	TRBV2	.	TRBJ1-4	TGTGCCAGCAGTGTAGTACAGGGCGTAAATGAAAAACTGTTTTTT	CASSVVQGVNEKLFF
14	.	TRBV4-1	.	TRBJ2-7	TGCGCCAGCAGCCAAATCCTTCCCCCCTACGAGCAGTACTTC	CASSQILPPYEQYF
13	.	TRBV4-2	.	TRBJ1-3	TGTGCCAGCAGCCAAATAGGAAGGGACAACATATATTTT	CASSQIGRDNIYF
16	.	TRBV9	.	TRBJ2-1	TGTGCCAGCAGCCTCCTAGGTACTAGCCGTAACAATGAGCAGTTCTTC	CASSLLGTSRNNEQFF
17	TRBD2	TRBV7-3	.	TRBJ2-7	TGTGCCAGCAGCTTTATGGCTCGTGCGGGAGGGAGGTACGAGCAGTACTTC	CASSFMARAGGRYEQYF
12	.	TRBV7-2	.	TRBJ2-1	TGTGCCAGCACCCTAGAGGACAATGAGCAGTTCTTC	CASTLEDNEQFF
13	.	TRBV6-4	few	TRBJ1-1	TGTGCCAGCCGAGAGAGTAGCGGAACTGAAGCTTTCTTT	CASRESSGTEAFF
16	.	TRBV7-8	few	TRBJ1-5	TGTGCCAGCAGCTTGGGGGGTAGGAATAGCAATCAGCCCCAGCATTTT	CASSLGGRNSNQPQHF